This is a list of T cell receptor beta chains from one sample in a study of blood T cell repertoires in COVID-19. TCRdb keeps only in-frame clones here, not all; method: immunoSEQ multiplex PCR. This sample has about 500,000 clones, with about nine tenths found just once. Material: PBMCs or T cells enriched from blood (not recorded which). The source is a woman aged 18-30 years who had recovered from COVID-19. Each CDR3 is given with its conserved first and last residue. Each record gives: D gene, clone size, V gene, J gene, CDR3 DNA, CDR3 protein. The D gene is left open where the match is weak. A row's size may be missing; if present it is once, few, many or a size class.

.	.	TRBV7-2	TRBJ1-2	TGTGCCAGCAGCTTAGACGGAACAGGTTCCTATGGCTACACCTTC	CASSLDGTGSYGYTF
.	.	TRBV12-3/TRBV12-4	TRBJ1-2	TGTGCCAGCAGTTTAAGGGGGTACTATGGCTACACCTTC	CASSLRGYYGYTF
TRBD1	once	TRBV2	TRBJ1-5	TGTGCCAGCAGCAGGGCAGGGGGCCAGCCCCAGCATTTT	CASSRAGGQPQHF
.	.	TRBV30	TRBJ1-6	TGTGCCTGGAGTGGCCAACCCGGGACACCCCTCCACTTT	CAWSGQPGTPLHF
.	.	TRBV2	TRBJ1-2	TGTGCCAGCAACCCTCCCGGGAGGGGCTACACCTTC	CASNPPGRGYTF
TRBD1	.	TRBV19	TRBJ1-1	TGTGCCAGCAGTATGACAGGGTATGAAGCTTTCTTT	CASSMTGYEAFF
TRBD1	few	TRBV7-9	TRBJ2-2	TGTGCCAGCAGCCCACAGGGGCTTTGGGACACCGGGGAGCTGTTTTTT	CASSPQGLWDTGELFF
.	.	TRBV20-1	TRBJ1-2	TGCAGTGTGTTCAACGGGTATGGCTACACCTTC	CSVFNGYGYTF
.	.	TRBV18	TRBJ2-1	TGTGCCAGCTCACCACGGTCAGGCTACTACAATGAGCAGTTCTTC	CASSPRSGYYNEQFF
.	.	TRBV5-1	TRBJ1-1	TGCGCCAGCAGCTTCATCGACAGGTTTAACACTGAAGCTTTCTTT	CASSFIDRFNTEAFF
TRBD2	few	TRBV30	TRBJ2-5	TGTGCCTGGAGTCTTAGCGGGGCCAAAGAGACCCAGTACTTC	CAWSLSGAKETQYF
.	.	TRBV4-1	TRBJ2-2	TGCGCCAGCAGCCAAGTTCCCGGGACTCACACCGGGGAGCTGTTTTTT	CASSQVPGTHTGELFF
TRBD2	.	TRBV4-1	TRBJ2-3	TGCGCCAGCAGCCAAGATCTAGCCGGGGGGGCCCGGGATACGCAGTATTTT	CASSQDLAGGARDTQYF
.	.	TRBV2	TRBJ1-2	TGTGCCAGCAGTGATGGGCAGGGGAGAAACTATGGCTACACCTTC	CASSDGQGRNYGYTF
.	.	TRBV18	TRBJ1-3	TGTGCCAGCTCACCAATGGCGACAGGAGCGGGAAACACCATATATTTT	CASSPMATGAGNTIYF
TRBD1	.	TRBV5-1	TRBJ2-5	TGCGCCAGCAGCTTGAGACAGGGGGCAAGGAGGGAGACCCAGTACTTC	CASSLRQGARRETQYF
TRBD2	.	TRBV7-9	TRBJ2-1	TGTGCCAGCAGCTCGCGGGGGGGCCTGGGGCACAATGAGCAGTTCTTC	CASSSRGGLGHNEQFF
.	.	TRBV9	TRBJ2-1	TGTGCCAGCACCCCAGGGGATATCTCCTACAATGAGCAGTTCTTC	CASTPGDISYNEQFF
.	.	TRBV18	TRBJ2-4	TGTGCCAGCTCACCACCTAGCCCCGGGGGACTAAACATTCAGTACTTC	CASSPPSPGGLNIQYF
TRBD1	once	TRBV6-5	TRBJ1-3	TGTGCCAGCAGTTGGATGACAGGGGAATCAAACACCATATATTTT	CASSWMTGESNTIYF
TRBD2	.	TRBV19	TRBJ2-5	TGTGCCAGTAGTAAGACCGGGGGGAGGGAGACCCAGTACTTC	CASSKTGGRETQYF
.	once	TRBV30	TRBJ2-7	TGTGCTCAAAGGAGGACGACGAGCTCCTACGAGCAGTACTTC	CAQRRTTSSYEQYF